Detailed here is one TCR beta chain. Its target is not known. The germline V and J ends were trimmed by 5 bases and 0 bases, with 15 bases remaining between them. Looked up from germline, CDR1 is SGHTA and CDR2 is FQGTGA. The CDR3 is 16 amino acids. This sample is part of a study of T cell responses to AZD1222 COVID-19 vaccine. Looking at the study overall: Pooled together were second doses at about 4 or about 12 weeks.

The study's findings and limits: There were mostly white British donors and more females than males, and clonal diversity was possibly underestimated. Epitopes outside B.1.351 and B.1.1.7 mutated regions reportedly drew nearly half of spike TCRs.

Sequencing used immunoSEQ multiplex PCR; TCRdb keeps in-frame clones, though not all of them. Among about 150,000 clones listed, 90% to 95% were seen once. V gene TRBV7-3 combines with J gene TRBJ2-3; D is unresolved. This sample comprised peripheral blood, obtained on day 0 of AZD1222 vaccination. The TCR was taken from an adult in good health. The CDR3 here is CASSPVDGTSTDTQYF. CDR3 nucleotide sequence: TGTGCCAGCAGCCCGGTGGACGGAACTAGCACAGATACGCAGTATTTT.